A selection of T cell receptor beta chains follows, all from one sample in a study of stem cell transplantation in POMP-related autoinflammatory disease. Here immunoSEQ multiplex PCR was the method, and the copy in TCRdb shows in-frame clones only, minus some. The table has roughly 32,000 clones, just over 85% seen once. The material sequenced was CD4+ T cells from PBMCs, taken before stem cell transplantation. The receptors originated from a human donor with POMP-related autoinflammation and immune dysregulation (PRAID). Each CDR3 is given with its conserved first and last residue. D genes are given only for firm matches. Some rows mark clone size as missing; the rest say once, few, many or name a class of expanded clone.

TRBV5-1	.	.	TRBJ2-6	TGCGCCAGCAGCTTGGACACCATCTCTGGGGCCAACGTCCTGACTTTC	CASSLDTISGANVLTF
TRBV7-6	.	TRBD1	TRBJ2-7	TGTGCCAGCAGCCTCCGACAGGGATCCTACGAGCAGTACTTC	CASSLRQGSYEQYF
TRBV7-2	.	.	TRBJ1-2	TGTGCCAGCAGCTTCAACAGGGCAGCCGGGTATGGCTACACCTTC	CASSFNRAAGYGYTF
TRBV11-1	.	.	TRBJ2-1	TGTGCCAGCAGCTCCCAGACGCATGAGCAGTTCTTC	CASSSQTHEQFF
TRBV15	.	TRBD1	TRBJ1-4	TGTGCCACCAGCCCCGGGACAGCTTTTGAAAAACTGTTTTTT	CATSPGTAFEKLFF
TRBV28	.	TRBD1	TRBJ1-2	TGTGCCAGCAGTTTATTGGGACAGGGGAACTATGGCTACACCTTC	CASSLLGQGNYGYTF
TRBV7-9	.	TRBD1	TRBJ2-5	TGTGCCAGCAGCCGGGGACAGCAAGAGACCCAGTACTTC	CASSRGQQETQYF
TRBV5-4	.	TRBD2	TRBJ2-1	TGTGCCAGCAGCTGGACACCTCAAGGTTCGGCGGGAGGGCCGGTTGAGCAGTTCTTC	CASSWTPQGSAGGPVEQFF
TRBV19	.	TRBD1	TRBJ2-7	TGTGCCAGTAGTATTCCAGGGGGCGGATTTTACGAGCAGTACTTC	CASSIPGGGFYEQYF
TRBV18	.	.	TRBJ1-1	TGTGCCAGCTCACCCTCGACAGGCATGAACACTGAAGCTTTCTTT	CASSPSTGMNTEAFF
TRBV9	once	.	TRBJ2-7	TGTGCCAGCAGCGTAGAAGGCAACTCCTACGAGCAGTACTTC	CASSVEGNSYEQYF
TRBV27	.	TRBD1	TRBJ1-5	TGTGCCAGCAGTTTATCCGGCAGGGGGTGGGACAATCAGCCCCAGCATTTT	CASSLSGRGWDNQPQHF
TRBV5-4	.	.	TRBJ2-7	TGTGCCAGCAGCTTGGAGCCACAGGGAATAATCTACGAGCAGTACTTC	CASSLEPQGIIYEQYF
TRBV6-5	.	TRBD2	TRBJ2-7	TGTGCCAGCAGGGACGCGGGAGACGAGCAGTACTTC	CASRDAGDEQYF
TRBV10-3	.	TRBD1	TRBJ2-7	TGTGCCATCAGTGGGCCGTTCGGGACAGGGGCCTACGAGCAGTACTTC	CAISGPFGTGAYEQYF
TRBV2	few	TRBD1	TRBJ1-5	TGTGCCAGCAGTTTGGACAGGAATCAGCCCCAGCATTTT	CASSLDRNQPQHF
TRBV7-9	.	.	TRBJ1-1	TGTGCCAGCAGCTTCGGACAGCAAAATGAAGCTTTCTTT	CASSFGQQNEAFF
TRBV15	.	.	TRBJ2-6	TGTGACCGGTGTCACCTTTCCGCCTCTGGGGCCAACGTCCTGACTTTC	CDRCHLSASGANVLTF
TRBV19	.	.	TRBJ1-4	TGTGCCAGTAATATGTCTTGGACAGCTAATGAAAAACTGTTTTTT	CASNMSWTANEKLFF
TRBV2	.	TRBD2	TRBJ2-2	TGTGCCAGCAGGGGACTAGCGGGGAACACCGGGGAGCTGTTTTTT	CASRGLAGNTGELFF
TRBV19	few	.	TRBJ1-5	TGTGCCAGTAAAGGCAGGGAGGGATATCAGCCCCAGCATTTT	CASKGREGYQPQHF
TRBV28	.	.	TRBJ2-7	TGTGCCAGCAGCCCAGGCGCCCCCCTCTACGAGCAGTACTTC	CASSPGAPLYEQYF
TRBV5-6	.	.	TRBJ2-5	TGTGCCAGCAGCTTGTGGGGGGTCCAAGAGACCCAGTACTTC	CASSLWGVQETQYF
TRBV6-5	.	.	TRBJ2-1	TGTGCCAGCAGTTACGGCCTAGGGGACAATGAGCAGTTCTTC	CASSYGLGDNEQFF
TRBV12-5	.	TRBD1	TRBJ1-5	TGTGCTAGTGGTTCCGGACAGGGGTTCAATCAGCCCCAGCATTTT	CASGSGQGFNQPQHF
TRBV27	.	TRBD2	TRBJ2-3	TGTGCCAGCAGTTTGACTAGCGGGAGTTTGTATTTT	CASSLTSGSLYF
TRBV28	.	.	TRBJ2-7	TGTGCCAGCAGCCCCGGCGGGACGGGTTTGGGCGAGCAGTACTTC	CASSPGGTGLGEQYF
TRBV7-8	.	.	TRBJ1-3	TGTGCCAGCAGCTTAGGCCCAGGGACGAACACCATATATTTT	CASSLGPGTNTIYF
TRBV6-5	.	.	TRBJ1-1	TGTGCCAGCAGTCCCCACGGGAACACTGAAGCTTTCTTT	CASSPHGNTEAFF
TRBV5-4	.	.	TRBJ1-6	TGTGCCAGCAGCGAAAACAAATCACCCCTCCACTTT	CASSENKSPLHF
TRBV5-1	once	.	TRBJ2-7	TGCGCCAGCAGCTTGATAATGGGAGAGAACTACGAGCAGTACTTC	CASSLIMGENYEQYF
TRBV10-1	.	TRBD2	TRBJ2-3	TGCGCCAGCAGTCGTGAAAATATAGCGGGAGGGCCGGGTACGCAGTATTTT	CASSRENIAGGPGTQYF
TRBV6-1	few	.	TRBJ1-6	TGTGCCAGCAGTGAGCAGGGAAGGCATAATTCACCCCTCCACTTT	CASSEQGRHNSPLHF
TRBV4-2	.	.	TRBJ1-1	TGTGCCAGCAGCCTAACAGGGTCTTACGGTGAAGCTTTCTTT	CASSLTGSYGEAFF
TRBV6-1	.	.	TRBJ2-7	TGTGCCAGCAGTGAAGCCGGGGGCGGGAGTATGTCCTACGAGCAGTACTTC	CASSEAGGGSMSYEQYF
TRBV7-2	.	.	TRBJ2-3	TGTGCCAGCAGCTTATCCGGGGATACGCAGTATTTT	CASSLSGDTQYF
TRBV7-9	.	.	TRBJ1-1	TGTGCCAGCAGCTTGGAGGGCCCGCGGGGAGCTTTCTTT	CASSLEGPRGAFF
TRBV9	.	.	TRBJ2-7	TGTGCCAGCAGCCCCAATCTAGACCCCTACGAGCAGTACTTC	CASSPNLDPYEQYF
TRBV7-3	.	.	TRBJ2-5	TGTGCCAGCAGCTCTGTCCATCAAGAGACCCAGTACTTC	CASSSVHQETQYF
TRBV2	.	.	TRBJ1-1	TGTGCCAGCACCCCATGGGGGGGTTTGTACACTGAAGCTTTCTTT	CASTPWGGLYTEAFF
TRBV29-1	.	TRBD1	TRBJ1-5	TGCAGCGTCGCCACCGGGACAGGGAAACAGCCCCAGCATTTT	CSVATGTGKQPQHF
TRBV4-1	.	TRBD2	TRBJ2-1	TGCGCCAGCAGCCAATGGGGGGGTACTAGCGGGAGGTTCAATGAGCAGTTCTTC	CASSQWGGTSGRFNEQFF
TRBV2	.	.	TRBJ1-1	TGTGCCAGCACGAGGGAAAACACTGAAGCTTTCTTT	CASTRENTEAFF
TRBV6-4	.	.	TRBJ2-1	TGTGCCAGCAGTGACGGCTCGCGAGGGGATGAGCAGTTCTTC	CASSDGSRGDEQFF
TRBV4-1	.	TRBD1	TRBJ2-1	TGCGCCAGCAGCCAAGATATCCCGCAGGGGGCTTTAAATGAGCAGTTCTTC	CASSQDIPQGALNEQFF
TRBV29-1	.	.	TRBJ2-7	TGCAGCGTAGAAACCCCAGGGGCCTCCTCCTACGAGCAGTACTTC	CSVETPGASSYEQYF
TRBV18	.	TRBD1	TRBJ2-3	TGTGCCAGCTCACCGGGACAGGGAACAGATACGCAGTATTTT	CASSPGQGTDTQYF
TRBV10-3	.	.	TRBJ2-5	TGTGCCATCAGCGATACACTAGGGGGCCAAGAGACCCAGTACTTC	CAISDTLGGQETQYF
TRBV2	once	TRBD1	TRBJ2-1	TGTGCCAGCAGTAGGGACAGAAGCTCCTACAATGAGCAGTTCTTC	CASSRDRSSYNEQFF